The 5 T cell receptor beta chains given below trace back to one sample, sequenced in a study of CD8+ T cells in alopecia areata. Once RNA had been extracted, it was reverse transcribed into cDNA to act as the sequencing template. Measured with immunoSEQ multiplex PCR; TCRdb has only the in-frame clones, and not every one. In the table there are about 140,000 clones, around 55% of which are singletons. The specimen sequenced was CD4+ T cells sorted from blood. The receptor source for this set is a human donor in good health.

This clone was seen a handful of times. The genes are TRBV5-6 and TRBJ2-7; possible D gene TRBD2, 5 bases. Germline CDR1 SGHDT, CDR2 YYEEEE. V was cut by 3 bases and J by 3 bases, with 10 bases left in between. The CDR3 consists of 13 residues. Here the CDR3 DNA reads TGTGCCAGCAGCTCCGACCGGGGCTACGAGCAGTACTTC. It encodes CASSSDRGYEQYF.

This clone was recorded at least ten times. The chain links TRBV5-1 to TRBJ1-1; the D is unclear. With 0 bases removed from V and 1 base from J, the gap between germline ends came to 7 bases. The CDR3 is made up of 14 amino acids. Germline CDR1 is SGHRS and CDR2 is YFSETQ. The CDR3 bases are TGCGCCAGCAGCTTGGGGGCGTGGAACACTGAAGCTTTCTTT. Amino acid sequence: CASSLGAWNTEAFF.

The chain employs TRBV25-1 and TRBJ2-6; the match to TRBD2 covers 7 bases. Germline CDR1 reads MGHDK; CDR2 reads SYGVNS. V was pared by 5 bases and J by 2 bases, with 6 bases of the junction left unmatched. The CDR3 has 16 residues. CDR3: CASSWVGGTGANVLTF. CDR3 DNA sequence: TGTGCCAGCAGTTGGGTGGGAGGGACTGGGGCCAACGTCCTGACTTTC. Variable domain in full (rest from reference TRBV25-1 and TRBJ2-6): EADIYQTPRYLVIGTGKKITLECSQTMGHDKMYWYQQDPGMELHLIHYSYGVNSTEKGDLSSESTVSRIRTEHFPLTLESARPSHTSQYLCASSWVGGTGANVLTFGAGSRLTVL.

The chain uses TRBV4-1 and TRBJ2-1; 7 bases agree with TRBD2. From germline, CDR1 is MGHRA and CDR2 YSYEKL. The ends lost 2 bases at V and 9 bases at J; junction bases unmatched: 19. This CDR3 has 18 amino acids. CDR3 amino acids: CASSQPRGGRANSSEQFF. The CDR3 DNA reads TGCGCCAGCAGCCAACCACGGGGAGGGAGGGCCAACTCCAGTGAGCAGTTCTTC.

The rearrangement uses TRBV29-1 and TRBJ2-5; 16 nucleotides match TRBD2. V gave up 6 bases and J gave up 7 bases; unmatched junction bases: 8. The germline V gene encodes CDR1 SQVTM and CDR2 ANQGSEA. The CDR3 contains 15 residues. This chain's CDR3 is CSVGGLAGGSGTQYF. The CDR3 DNA follows: TGCAGCGTCGGGGGACTAGCGGGAGGGTCGGGGACCCAGTACTTC. Combining the CDR3 with reference TRBV29-1 and TRBJ2-5 gives the whole variable domain SAVISQKPSRDICQRGTSLTIQCQVDSQVTMMFWYRQQPGQSLTLIATANQGSEATYESGFVIDKFPISRPNLTFSTLTVSNMSPEDSSIYLCSVGGLAGGSGTQYFGPGTRLLVL.